The 21 T cell receptor beta chains given below trace back to one sample, sequenced in a study of CD8+ T cells in alopecia areata. Sequencing used cDNA as its template, made by extracting RNA and reverse transcribing it. The method was immunoSEQ multiplex PCR; TCRdb's version includes in-frame clones alone and lacks a portion of them. The repertoire has 130,000 to 150,000 clones, roughly four fifths of them found once; the top ten carry about 25%. Treatment noted: oral pan-JAK inhibitor, 5-10 mg twice daily. This specimen consisted of CD8+ T cells sorted from blood, obtained at week 4, from a patient treated with tofacitinib. The source of these receptors is a human donor with alopecia areata.

The chain joins TRBV6-6 to TRBJ2-7; perhaps TRBD1 as D (6 bases). Trimming left V 4 bases short and J 5 bases short, with 12 bases between. CDR3 size: 13 residues. The germline V gene has CDR1 MNHNY and CDR2 SVGAGI (reference sequence). The CDR3 region has the DNA TGTGCCAGCAGTTGGACAGCAAAAAACGAGCAGTACTTC. This translates into CASSWTAKNEQYF.

V and J are TRBV7-8 and TRBJ2-5; D possibly uses TRBD1 or TRBD2 (5 bases each). V was cut by 10 bases and J by 5 bases, with 23 bases left in between. Per germline, CDR1 SGHVS and CDR2 FQNEAQ. The CDR3 contains 15 residues. Here the CDR3 reads CATGAGHHWGETQYF. CDR3 nucleotide sequence: TGTGCCACCGGGGCGGGCCATCATTGGGGGGAGACCCAGTACTTC. The variable domain in full, with the rest retrieved from reference TRBV7-8 and TRBJ2-5, is GAGVSQSPRYKVAKRGQDVALRCDPISGHVSLFWYQQALGQGPEFLTYFQNEAQLDKSGLPSDRFFAERPEGSVSTLKIQRTQQEDSAVYLCATGAGHHWGETQYFGPGTRLLVL.

V is TRBV7-2 and J is TRBJ2-1; D is unresolved. The ends were cut back, 3 bases at V and 0 bases at J, with 9 bases in the middle. The CDR3 has 15 residues. The germline V gene encodes CDR1 SGHTA and CDR2 FQGNSA. For the CDR3, the DNA is TGTGCCAGCAGCTTTCCAGCGCCCTCCTACAATGAGCAGTTCTTC. This encodes CASSFPAPSYNEQFF. The complete variable domain, with remaining parts taken from reference TRBV7-2 and TRBJ2-1, reads GAGVSQSPSNKVTEKGKDVELRCDPISGHTALYWYRQSLGQGLEFLIYFQGNSAPDKSGLPSDRFSAERTGGSVSTLTIQRTQQEDSAVYLCASSFPAPSYNEQFFGPGTRLTVL.

This sequence joins TRBV21-1 and TRBJ2-5; the D call TRBD1 from the table was never checked on the DNA. TRBV21-1 counts as a pseudogene. The CDR3 runs 15 residues. The CDR3 is CASSNIRTGWGTQYF. CDR3 bases: TGTGCCAGCAGCAACATTCGGACAGGGTGGGGGACCCAGTACTTC.

This clone turned up a few times. The chain is built from TRBV7-2 and TRBJ2-3, with 7 bases that match TRBD2. This CDR3 has 17 residues. CDR1 is SGHTA and CDR2 is FQGNSA in the germline V gene. V shed 5 bases and J 2 bases; nucleotides not matched to a gene: 13. DNA of the CDR3: TGTGCCAGCAGCCCTCTTGGGGGGGGACCTTTCACAGATACGCAGTATTTT. It is translated as CASSPLGGGPFTDTQYF. Full variable domain (remainder filled in from reference TRBV7-2 and TRBJ2-3): GAGVSQSPSNKVTEKGKDVELRCDPISGHTALYWYRQSLGQGLEFLIYFQGNSAPDKSGLPSDRFSAERTGGSVSTLTIQRTQQEDSAVYLCASSPLGGGPFTDTQYFGPGTRLTVL.

This chain uses TRBV5-1 with TRBJ1-2, with 7 bases identical to TRBD1. This CDR3 has 16 residues. Looked up from germline, CDR1 is SGHRS and CDR2 is YFSETQ. V was pared by 1 base and J by 6 bases, with 12 bases of the junction left unmatched. Written as DNA, the CDR3 is TGCGCCAGCAGCTTGACCGTGACAGGGATCCCTCATGGCTACACCTTC. Its translation is CASSLTVTGIPHGYTF.

This clone was found a few times. This chain uses TRBV19 with TRBJ2-3; no firm D call. Trimming left V 1 base short and J 2 bases short, with 4 bases between. The germline V gene has CDR1 LNHDA and CDR2 SQIVND (reference sequence). CDR3 size: 13 residues. CDR3 DNA sequence: TGTGCCAGTAGTATAGTCCCCACAGATACGCAGTATTTT. Protein sequence: CASSIVPTDTQYF.

V and J are TRBV16 and TRBJ1-2; D not resolved. The germline V gene has CDR1 KGHSY and CDR2 FQNENV. Deletions cut 3 bases from V and 6 bases from J, with 5 bases between. This CDR3 is 11 amino acids long. As DNA, the CDR3 is TGTGCCAGCAGCCAGGAGCATGGCTACACCTTC. This codes for CASSQEHGYTF.

The rearrangement joins TRBV7-2 to TRBJ2-3; D is perhaps TRBD1 or TRBD2 (6 bases each). The germline V gene has CDR1 SGHTA and CDR2 FQGNSA. The CDR3 length is 15 residues. The V and J ends lost 1 base and 8 bases respectively, with 16 bases between them. In DNA form, the CDR3 reads TGTGCCAGCAGCTTAGTCGAGGGGGGAGGTGGTACGCAGTATTTT. Its translation is CASSLVEGGGGTQYF.

This clone appeared a single time. J is TRBJ2-3 and V is TRBV11-1; 11 nucleotides align to TRBD2. The CDR3 runs 16 residues. The J segment lost 1 base and the V segment lost 6 bases, leaving 6 bases of the junction unmatched. CDR1 SGHAT and CDR2 FQDESV come from the germline V gene (reference sequence). In DNA form, the CDR3 reads TGTGCCAGCAGTCCAACTAGCGGGGGCGGCACAGATACGCAGTATTTT. This gives the protein CASSPTSGGGTDTQYF.

This clone was counted once. With a far larger clone one base away, a read error is the likely cause. The chain carries TRBV4-3 and TRBJ1-2; TRBD1 is a possible D gene (5 bases). Germline-derived CDR1 and CDR2 are LGHNA and YSLEER. The V and J ends lost 0 bases and 5 bases respectively, with 13 bases between them. This CDR3 is built from 15 residues. The DNA for the CDR3 is TGCGCCAGCAGCCAAGATAGGACATGGCAATATGGCTACACCTTC. Translation gives CASSQDRTWQYGYTF.

The V and J genes are TRBV9 and TRBJ2-5, with D unclear. V was pared by 3 bases and J by 2 bases, with 14 bases between. This CDR3 is built from 15 residues. Looked up from germline, CDR1 is SGDLS and CDR2 is YYNGEE. CDR3 nucleotides: TGTGCCAGCAGCGCCCATAAAGCCTCTCAAGAGACCCAGTACTTC. Translating gives CASSAHKASQETQYF.

The table lists this clone with a few counts. V is TRBV7-9 and J is TRBJ2-1; D gene ambiguous. The CDR3 is 13 residues long. Germline V gives CDR1 SEHNR, CDR2 FQNEAQ (reference sequence). V lost 1 base to trimming and J lost 5 bases, with 6 bases between them. CDR3: CASSLGPNNEQFF. The CDR3 DNA reads TGTGCCAGCAGCTTAGGCCCGAACAATGAGCAGTTCTTC.

V is TRBV7-9 and J is TRBJ2-1; 7 bases align to TRBD1. The V gene's germline CDR1 is SEHNR and CDR2 FQNEAQ (reference sequence). Trimming removed 5 bases from V and 0 bases from J; junction bases left unmatched: 7. The CDR3 totals 16 residues. CDR3 nucleotide sequence: TGTGCCAGCAGCCCGAAGACAGGGAGCTCCTACAATGAGCAGTTCTTC. It specifies CASSPKTGSSYNEQFF. The full variable domain, with the rest looked up from reference TRBV7-9 and TRBJ2-1, is DTGVSQNPRHKITKRGQNVTFRCDPISEHNRLYWYRQTLGQGPEFLTYFQNEAQLEKSRLLSDRFSAERPKGSFSTLEIQRTEQGDSAMYLCASSPKTGSSYNEQFFGPGTRLTVL.

The rearrangement links TRBV25-1 to TRBJ1-2; D remains ambiguous. CDR3 length: 11 residues. The V end was cut by 2 bases, the J end by 11 bases, with 9 bases between. Germline assignment: CDR1 MGHDK and CDR2 SYGVNS. The CDR3 loop reads CASSEAGKYTF. In DNA form, the CDR3 reads TGTGCCAGCAGTGAAGCGGGGAAATACACCTTC.

The chain combines TRBV4-3 with TRBJ2-7; no clear D. The CDR3 length is 17 residues. Germline loops: CDR1 LGHNA, CDR2 YSLEER. V was trimmed by 5 bases and J by 3 bases, leaving 23 bases between them. CDR3 nucleotide sequence: TGCGCCAGCAGCATTTCCTACGGCGAACGACGCGACTACGAGCAGTACTTC. Its translation: CASSISYGERRDYEQYF.

J is TRBJ2-1 and V is TRBV5-1; the D gene is possibly TRBD2 (6 bases). The CDR3 sequence is 12 residues long. Germline CDR1 and CDR2: SGHRS and YFSETQ. The V gene lost 2 bases and the J gene lost 8 bases, with 8 bases spanning the gap. The CDR3 DNA reads TGCGCCAGCAGCTTAGGAGGGGATGAGCAGTTCTTC. Translated, it gives CASSLGGDEQFF.

This clone was observed a single time. This chain joins TRBV5-1 and TRBJ2-3; 8 positions match TRBD2. Germline assignment: CDR1 SGHRS and CDR2 YFSETQ. This CDR3 region has 15 residues. With V trimmed by 2 bases and J by 0 bases, 2 bases remained unmatched. Here the CDR3 DNA reads TGCGCCAGCAGCTTTAGCGGGGTGAGCACAGATACGCAGTATTTT. Its protein product is CASSFSGVSTDTQYF.

The V call is TRBV7-9, the J call TRBJ2-7, with D perhaps being TRBD1 or TRBD2 (5 bases each). CDR1 is SEHNR, CDR2 FQNEAQ, per germline (reference sequence). The CDR3 loop spans 14 amino acids. V dropped 4 bases and J dropped 4 bases, with 14 bases sitting between them. CDR3 region: CASSSPGRRYEQYF. For the CDR3, the DNA is TGTGCCAGCAGCTCGCCGGGACGGCGATACGAGCAGTACTTC.

The chain links TRBV29-1 to TRBJ2-7, with D possibly TRBD2 on 5 matching bases. V was shortened by 0 bases and J by 4 bases, with 13 bases between the two germline ends. There are 14 residues in the CDR3. CDR1 SQVTM and CDR2 ANQGSEA come from the germline V gene. DNA for the CDR3: TGCAGCGTTGAAGATGAGGGTAGCGTTTACGAGCAGTACTTC. Translating it yields CSVEDEGSVYEQYF.

This clone was picked up one time. The rearrangement uses TRBV29-1 and TRBJ2-7, with D perhaps given as TRBD1 or TRBD2 (5 bases each). CDR3 length: 15 amino acids. V was trimmed by 0 bases and J by 3 bases, leaving 15 bases between them. In germline, CDR1 is SQVTM, CDR2 ANQGSEA. The CDR3 DNA reads TGCAGCGTTGAAGATCCCTCCGGGACCATCTACGAGCAGTACTTC. Translating gives CSVEDPSGTIYEQYF.